These 17 T cell receptor beta chains share one sample of origin, sequenced in a study of T cells after yellow fever vaccination (dated by TCRdb to about 2019). In the paper's terms, the treatment or condition label means: live attenuated yellow fever vaccine strain. Libraries were built with 5' RACE. The instrument was an Illumina HiSeq 2500. TCRdb reran the public reads through fastp at Q25 and MiXCR, keeping productive beta chains. Duplicate CDR3 protein sequences are folded into a single record with the most common DNA and genes. The sample records hundreds of thousands of distinct CDR3 sequences, roughly 14% of which are singletons. Together, the top ten hold about 14% of the sample. The sample here was PBMCs, taken on the day of the yellow fever booster vaccination. Receptors were obtained from a man aged 25 to 45 who received the YFV17D yellow fever vaccine.

The gene calls are TRBV6-5 and TRBJ2-7; 8 nucleotides align to TRBD2. This CDR3 spans 15 amino acids. The V gene's germline CDR1 is MNHEY and CDR2 SVGAGI. Trimming took 0 bases from V and 5 from J; bases not matched to a gene: 6. In nucleotides, the CDR3 is TGTGCCAGCAGTTACTCGGGCGGGAGGATCCACGAGCAGTACTTC. Its translation is CASSYSGGRIHEQYF.

This clonotype was counted only a few times. The rearrangement links TRBV12-3 or TRBV12-4 to TRBJ2-7; D perhaps matches TRBD2 (5 bases). V was shortened by 2 bases and J by 5 bases, with 16 bases between the two germline ends. There are 15 residues in the CDR3. In DNA, the CDR3 is TGTGCCAGCAGTTTACCGGGATCCGCGCCCAACGAGCAGTACTTC. Translation gives CASSLPGSAPNEQYF.

This clonotype has more than one count but fewer than ten. The CDR3 DNA sequence: TGTGCCAGCAGATTAAGCGGACCCCAAGAGACCCAGTACTTC. Its translation: CASRLSGPQETQYF. The V and J genes are TRBV7-6 and TRBJ2-5, with D tentatively TRBD2 (5 bases). The germline CDR1 and CDR2 sequences are SGHVS and FNYEAQ. This CDR3 comprises 14 residues. The V end was cut by 6 bases, the J end by 1 base, with 12 bases between.

This clonotype has a handful of counts. The genes are TRBV4-2 and TRBJ2-5; 10 positions match TRBD1. Trimming took 1 base from V and 5 from J; bases not matched to a gene: 4. There are 15 residues in the CDR3. Germline CDR1 is LGHNA and CDR2 is YNFKEQ. The CDR3 region is CASSQGGTGVETQYF. For the CDR3, the DNA is TGTGCCAGCAGCCAAGGTGGGACAGGGGTGGAGACCCAGTACTTC.

This clonotype was observed a few times. The chain has TRBV24-1 and TRBJ1-2, with no clear D. This CDR3 comprises 13 residues. Germline lookup yields CDR1 KGHDR and CDR2 SFDVKD. The germline V and J ends were trimmed by 4 bases and 3 bases, with 8 bases remaining between them. The CDR3 region is CATSEARDYGYTF. The DNA for the CDR3 is TGTGCCACCAGTGAAGCTCGGGACTATGGCTACACCTTC.

A few counts support this clonotype. V usage is TRBV7-2 and J usage is TRBJ1-1; D might be TRBD1 (5 bases). The ends were cut back, 3 bases at V and 0 bases at J, with 14 bases in the middle. The CDR3 sequence is 16 residues long. Germline CDR1 reads SGHTA; CDR2 reads FQGNSA. The CDR3 loop is CASSFGHLIMNTEAFF. The CDR3 nucleotides read TGTGCCAGCAGCTTTGGACATCTAATCATGAACACTGAAGCTTTCTTT. Full variable domain (missing parts from reference TRBV7-2 and TRBJ1-1): GAGVSQSPSNKVTEKGKDVELRCDPISGHTALYWYRQSLGQGLEFLIYFQGNSAPDKSGLPSDRFSAERTGGSVSTLTIQRTQQEDSAVYLCASSFGHLIMNTEAFFGQGTRLTVV.

The chain uses TRBV5-8 and TRBJ1-1; D gene unclear. CDR3 size: 13 residues. The V end was cut by 0 bases, the J end by 6 bases, with 9 bases between. The germline CDR1 and CDR2 sequences are SGHTS and YDEGEE. CDR3 amino acids: CASSLGLMAEAFF. The CDR3 region has the DNA TGTGCCAGCAGCTTGGGCTTAATGGCTGAAGCTTTCTTT.

This clonotype was seen only a few times. The V call is TRBV5-1, the J call TRBJ2-7; D is uncertain. The CDR3 is made up of 16 amino acids. Trimming cost V 3 bases and J 6 bases, with 22 bases left between them. In germline, CDR1 is SGHRS, CDR2 YFSETQ. The CDR3 region is CASSSEGRRAFGEQYF. In DNA, the CDR3 is TGCGCCAGCAGCTCCGAAGGCCGTCGAGCCTTTGGCGAGCAGTACTTC.

This clonotype was seen only a few times. V gene TRBV6-5 combines with J gene TRBJ2-1; D is unresolved. V shed 4 bases and J shed 7 bases, with 14 bases lying between them. CDR3 length: 14 amino acids. Germline V gene data show CDR1 as MNHEY and CDR2 as SVGAGI. The CDR3 region is CASSLTVGENEQFF. The CDR3 coding sequence is TGTGCCAGCAGTTTGACGGTTGGAGAGAATGAGCAGTTCTTC.

This clonotype was seen a handful of times. The chain recombines TRBV6-5 with TRBJ2-5, with 7 nucleotides matching TRBD2. CDR1 and CDR2 (germline): MNHEY, SVGAGI. This CDR3 spans 15 amino acids. V lost 2 bases, J lost 0 bases, and 3 bases stayed unmatched. This CDR3 reads CASSYIAGHQETQYF. The CDR3 nucleotides are TGTGCCAGCAGTTACATAGCGGGCCACCAAGAGACCCAGTACTTC.

This clonotype was counted a few times. This chain joins TRBV6-5 and TRBJ1-2; D call uncertain. This CDR3 region has 13 residues. V lost 4 bases and J lost 3, with 9 bases in between. Germline lookup yields CDR1 MNHEY and CDR2 SVGAGI. CDR3 loop: CASSFSRDYGYTF. The CDR3 DNA sequence: TGTGCCAGCAGTTTCTCCCGAGACTATGGCTACACCTTC.

The chain recombines TRBV6-1 with TRBJ1-2; the match to TRBD1 covers 7 bases. Germline V gene sequence: CDR1 MNHNS, CDR2 SASEGT. With 6 bases clipped from V and 4 bases from J, the junction kept 5 bases outside the gene matches. The CDR3 is 13 residues long. The CDR3 region has the DNA TGTGCCAGCAGGAACCCAGGGGGCTATGGCTACACCTTC. Translating it yields CASRNPGGYGYTF.

The gene calls are TRBV7-2 and TRBJ2-2; D ambiguous. Germline CDR1 and CDR2: SGHTA and FQGNSA. CDR3 size: 15 residues. Deletions cut 4 bases from V and 5 bases from J, with 14 bases between. The CDR3 nucleotides read TGTGCCAGCAGCTACTTGAACACCCTTACCGGGGAGCTGTTTTTT. Translation: CASSYLNTLTGELFF.

The chain is built from TRBV9 and TRBJ2-1; D is perhaps TRBD2 (6 bases). Germline CDR1 reads SGDLS; CDR2 reads YYNGEE. The CDR3 consists of 16 residues. Trimming left V 4 bases short and J 8 bases short, with 22 bases between. The CDR3 bases are TGTGCCAGCAGCCTAGACGAGACCCTGCCGGGGGATGAGCAGTTCTTC. Translated, it gives CASSLDETLPGDEQFF.

The gene calls are TRBV12-5 and TRBJ2-3; D remains unclear. Between the trimmed V and J ends, which lost 8 bases and 3 bases, there was a span of 9 bases. The germline V gene encodes CDR1 LGHNT and CDR2 FRNRAP. The CDR3 has 12 amino acids. CDR3 DNA: TGTGCTAGTAACTGGGGTACAGATACGCAGTATTTT. Its translation is CASNWGTDTQYF.

This clonotype occurred a few times. J is TRBJ1-2 and V is TRBV3-1, with 9 bases that match TRBD1. CDR1 is LGHDT and CDR2 is YNNKEL in the germline V gene (reference sequence). V trimming: 5 bases; J trimming: 4 bases; junction bases outside the gene matches: 8. This CDR3 is built from 15 residues. CDR3 bases: TGTGCCAGCAGCACAAACAGGGGGCGCGGCTATGGCTACACCTTC. As protein: CASSTNRGRGYGYTF. Full variable domain (remainder filled in from reference TRBV3-1 and TRBJ1-2): DTAVSQTPKYLVTQMGNDKSIKCEQNLGHDTMYWYKQDSKKFLKIMFSYNNKELIINETVPNRFSPKSPDKAHLNLHINSLELGDSAVYFCASSTNRGRGYGYTFGSGTRLTVV.

This clonotype turned up a few times. Here the CDR3 reads CASRDLRGEQFF. The DNA of the CDR3 is TGTGCCAGCAGAGACCTCCGGGGCGAGCAGTTCTTC. The V call is TRBV7-9, the J call TRBJ2-1; D is possibly TRBD1 or TRBD2 (5 bases each). The CDR3 runs to 12 residues. Germline values: CDR1 SEHNR, CDR2 FQNEAQ (reference sequence). V lost 6 bases to trimming and J lost 10 bases, with 13 bases between them.